Below are 31 T cell receptor beta chains sequenced from a single sample in a study of T cell changes during pregnancy in multiple sclerosis. Measured with immunoSEQ multiplex PCR; TCRdb has only the in-frame clones, and not every one. The data hold 50,000 or so clones, with over 90% observed a single time. Source: CD4+ T cells from peripheral blood mononuclear cells, taken in the second trimester of pregnancy. The receptor source for this set is a female donor with multiple sclerosis, enrolled in a pregnancy study.

The table lists this clone with a count of one. The gene calls are TRBV19 and TRBJ2-1; the match to TRBD2 covers 11 bases. V gave up 6 bases and J gave up 10 bases; unmatched junction bases: 14. Germline lookup yields CDR1 LNHDA and CDR2 SQIVND (reference sequence). The CDR3 extends over 16 amino acids. The CDR3 nucleotides read TGTGCCAGTAGGAGGCTAGCGGGAGGAGCTGAAGTCGAGCAGTTCTTC. As protein: CASRRLAGGAEVEQFF. Full variable domain (missing parts from reference TRBV19 and TRBJ2-1): DGGITQSPKYLFRKEGQNVTLSCEQNLNHDAMYWYRQDPGQGLRLIYYSQIVNDFQKGDIAEGYSVSREKKESFPLTVTSAQKNPTAFYLCASRRLAGGAEVEQFFGPGTRLTVL.

J is TRBJ1-6 and V is TRBV9; D is uncertain. V was pared by 2 bases and J by 8 bases, with 11 bases between. The V gene's germline CDR1 is SGDLS and CDR2 YYNGEE. The CDR3 has 14 residues. CDR3 bases: TGTGCCAGCAGCGTCCGAGAACAGTATTCACCCCTCCACTTT. It codes for CASSVREQYSPLHF.

The CDR3 protein is CASSKHSGELFF. The DNA for the CDR3 is TGTGCCAGCAGCAAACACTCCGGGGAGCTGTTTTTT. J is TRBJ2-2 and V is TRBV21-1; the D call in the table, TRBD2, was not verified against the DNA. TRBV21-1 is noted as a pseudogene. The CDR3 runs 12 residues.

The rearrangement uses TRBV4-2 and TRBJ1-2, with a possible D match to TRBD1 (5 bases). Between the trimmed V and J ends, which lost 1 base and 2 bases, there was a span of 11 bases. Germline CDR1 is LGHNA and CDR2 is YNFKEQ. The CDR3 sequence is 15 residues long. The CDR3 reads CASSQVSPGNYGYTF. The CDR3 DNA sequence: TGTGCCAGCAGCCAAGTTTCTCCAGGGAACTATGGCTACACCTTC.

This rearrangement joins TRBV18 to TRBJ2-5; D gene ambiguous. The V end was cut by 3 bases, the J end by 7 bases, with 9 bases between. Germline V gives CDR1 KGHSH, CDR2 LQKENI. The CDR3 is made up of 12 amino acids. As DNA, the CDR3 is TGTGCCAGCTCACCCCCCGGTGGGACCCAGTACTTC. Translation gives CASSPPGGTQYF.

This sequence joins TRBV7-2 and TRBJ1-2, with D perhaps TRBD1 (6 bases). Trimming took off 0 bases at V and 4 bases at J, with 12 bases between the two ends. Germline V lookup: CDR1 SGHTA, CDR2 FQGNSA. The CDR3 length is 15 residues. This CDR3 reads CASSLAIGTPYGYTF. Written as DNA, the CDR3 is TGTGCCAGCAGCTTAGCGATCGGGACACCCTATGGCTACACCTTC. The full variable domain, in which reference TRBV7-2 and TRBJ1-2 provide the parts outside the CDR3, is GAGVSQSPSNKVTEKGKDVELRCDPISGHTALYWYRQSLGQGLEFLIYFQGNSAPDKSGLPSDRFSAERTGGSVSTLTIQRTQQEDSAVYLCASSLAIGTPYGYTFGSGTRLTVV.

V and J are TRBV7-2 and TRBJ1-2, with 7 bases matching TRBD1. From germline, CDR1 is SGHTA and CDR2 FQGNSA. V shed 3 bases, J shed 6 bases, and the junction held 10 bases outside the gene matches. The CDR3 consists of 15 residues. CDR3 coding DNA: TGTGCCAGCAGCTTCAAGGAAGGGGGCGAAGATGGCTACACCTTC. Translated, it gives CASSFKEGGEDGYTF.

The V call is TRBV14, the J call TRBJ1-4, with 8 bases fitting TRBD1. The germline gives CDR1 SGHDN, CDR2 FVKESK. V trimming: 3 bases; J trimming: 6 bases; junction bases outside the gene matches: 3. The CDR3 totals 14 residues. The CDR3 DNA reads as TGTGCCAGCAGCCACAGGGGGCCGGATGAAAAACTGTTTTTT. Amino acids: CASSHRGPDEKLFF.

The gene calls are TRBV11-1 and TRBJ2-5; D is unclear. The CDR3 sequence is 12 residues long. Trimming removed 5 bases from V and 4 bases from J, with 8 bases in between. Germline V gene lookup returns CDR1 SGHAT and CDR2 FQDESV (reference sequence). DNA of the CDR3: TGTGCCAGCAGCAGAGAAAGAGAGACCCAGTACTTC. It yields the protein CASSRERETQYF.

V usage is TRBV11-2 and J usage is TRBJ1-2; no reliable D call. The germline V gene has CDR1 SGHAT and CDR2 FQNNGV. Trimming took off 5 bases at V and 4 bases at J, with 14 bases between the two ends. The CDR3 totals 14 residues. The CDR3 DNA is TGTGCCAGCAGCCTTCTCTTTAGTCCCTATGGCTACACCTTC. It is translated as CASSLLFSPYGYTF.

The gene calls are TRBV7-9 and TRBJ1-1; 9 bases align to TRBD1. With 4 bases clipped from V and 5 bases from J, the junction kept 5 bases outside the gene matches. The CDR3 spans 14 residues. Germline V CDR1 and CDR2: SEHNR, FQNEAQ (reference sequence). The CDR3 here is CASSSLQGATEAFF. The CDR3 DNA reads TGTGCCAGCAGCTCCTTACAGGGGGCAACTGAAGCTTTCTTT.

The chain is built from TRBV25-1 and TRBJ1-2; D is unclear. V was cut by 6 bases and J by 2 bases, with 7 bases left in between. Per the germline V gene, CDR1 is MGHDK and CDR2 is SYGVNS. This CDR3 is built from 12 residues. The CDR3, as DNA: TGTGCCAGCAGATACTCGAACTATGGCTACACCTTC. Protein: CASRYSNYGYTF.

The rearrangement links TRBV21-1 to TRBJ2-7; TRBD1, the table's D call, was not compared with the DNA. TRBV21-1 corresponds to a pseudogene. The CDR3 is 14 amino acids. This CDR3 reads CASSNPGTLYEQYF. The CDR3, as DNA: TGTGCCAGCAGCAATCCCGGGACACTCTACGAGCAGTACTTC.

The J gene is TRBJ1-6, the V gene TRBV5-4; D gene unclear. This CDR3 has 15 residues. Germline assignment: CDR1 SGHNT and CDR2 YYREEE (reference sequence). V lost 5 bases to trimming and J lost 0 bases, with 9 bases between them. The chain's CDR3 is CASSAISSYNSPLHF. The CDR3 DNA reads TGTGCCAGCAGTGCGATAAGCTCCTATAATTCACCCCTCCACTTT.

The chain employs TRBV7-2 and TRBJ2-3, with TRBD2 matching over 12 bases. V lost 5 bases to trimming and J lost 10 bases; unmatched junction nucleotides: 13. Germline CDR1 SGHTA, CDR2 FQGNSA. This CDR3 contains 16 residues. The CDR3 DNA reads TGTGCCAGCAGCCCCCAGACTAGCGGGAGAGGGGGGTCGCAGTATTTT. The encoded protein is CASSPQTSGRGGSQYF.

The gene calls are TRBV9 and TRBJ2-2, with TRBD1 matching over 7 bases. Germline values: CDR1 SGDLS, CDR2 YYNGEE. The CDR3 contains 16 residues. Trimming removed 0 bases from V and 7 bases from J; junction bases left unmatched: 9. DNA of the CDR3: TGTGCCAGCAGCGTAGGTGGACAGGTCAGGATCGGGGAGCTGTTTTTT. Residues: CASSVGGQVRIGELFF.

The chain joins TRBV6-1 to TRBJ1-5; 7 bases agree with TRBD1. The CDR3 runs 12 residues. Germline V gene sequence: CDR1 MNHNS, CDR2 SASEGT. V shed 8 bases and J 2 bases; nucleotides not matched to a gene: 0. CDR3: CASGTGNQPQHF. As DNA, the CDR3 is TGTGCCAGCGGGACAGGCAATCAGCCCCAGCATTTT.

The V gene is TRBV12-2, the J gene TRBJ2-6; TRBD1, as called in the table, went unchecked against the DNA. TRBV12-2 is assigned pseudogene status. This CDR3 is 20 amino acids long. DNA of the CDR3: TGTGCAAGTCGCTTAGCGCCAAAGTCTGGACAGAGCTCTGGGGCCAACGTCCTGACTTTC. Translating gives CASRLAPKSGQSSGANVLTF.

The CDR3 region has the DNA TGTGCCAGCAGCTTTTCCGGGGGGAACACTGAAGCTTTCTTT. It translates to CASSFSGGNTEAFF. The chain couples TRBV11-3 to TRBJ1-1, with D perhaps matching TRBD1 (5 bases). The germline CDR1 and CDR2 sequences are SGHNT and YENEEA. The V gene lost 3 bases and the J gene lost 1 base, with 9 bases spanning the gap. There are 14 residues in the CDR3.

The V call is TRBV5-1, the J call TRBJ2-1, with 8 bases lining up with TRBD1. The CDR3 is 15 amino acids. The germline V gene encodes CDR1 SGHRS and CDR2 YFSETQ. Losses at the gene ends were 0 bases for V and 10 bases for J; bases not matched to a gene: 9. This CDR3 is CASSLVQGGREEQFF. CDR3 nucleotides: TGCGCCAGCAGCTTGGTACAGGGGGGAAGAGAAGAGCAGTTCTTC.

The chain has TRBV2 and TRBJ2-1; the D gene is possibly TRBD1 (5 bases). Trimming left V 7 bases short and J 8 bases short, with 12 bases between. Per the germline V gene, CDR1 is SNHLY and CDR2 is FYNNEI. CDR3 length: 12 amino acids. CDR3 sequence reads: CASKQGMDEQFF. In nucleotides, the CDR3 is TGTGCCAGCAAGCAGGGTATGGATGAGCAGTTCTTC.

The rearrangement uses TRBV2 and TRBJ1-1; D unresolved. The CDR3 is made up of 11 amino acids. Germline loops: CDR1 SNHLY, CDR2 FYNNEI. The ends were cut back, 8 bases at V and 5 bases at J, with 9 bases in the middle. CDR3 bases: TGTGCCAGCCTAGTCGGGACTGAAGCTTTCTTT. It encodes CASLVGTEAFF.

J is TRBJ1-2 and V is TRBV29-1; a possible D gene is TRBD1 (6 bases). The CDR3 covers 13 residues. Germline V gene sequence: CDR1 SQVTM, CDR2 ANQGSEA. The V and J ends lost 7 bases and 4 bases respectively, with 16 bases between them. The CDR3 protein is CSAEGGGSYGYTF. Here the CDR3 DNA reads TGCAGCGCCGAAGGGGGGGGGAGCTATGGCTACACCTTC.

This clone was seen just once. This rearrangement joins TRBV5-1 to TRBJ1-5; D possibly corresponds to TRBD1 (5 bases). Trimming cost V 4 bases and J 1 base, with 9 bases left between them. The CDR3 is 14 residues long. Germline V gene lookup returns CDR1 SGHRS and CDR2 YFSETQ. The CDR3: CASSPGASNQPQHF. CDR3 nucleotide sequence: TGCGCCAGCAGCCCTGGGGCCAGCAATCAGCCCCAGCATTTT.

The V gene is TRBV10-3, the J gene TRBJ1-2; tentative D call: TRBD1 (6 bases). Trimming pared 3 bases from V and 8 bases from J, leaving 13 bases between. The CDR3 is 13 residues long. CDR1 and CDR2 (germline): ENHRY, SYGVKD. The CDR3 DNA follows: TGTGCCATCAGTGAATACAGGGAGCAAGGCTACACCTTC. Translation: CAISEYREQGYTF.

The chain uses TRBV5-8 and TRBJ2-7; tentatively, D is TRBD2 (6 bases). Germline V gives CDR1 SGHTS, CDR2 YDEGEE. This CDR3 comprises 15 residues. V lost 0 bases to trimming and J lost 2 bases, with 12 bases between them. CDR3 region: CASSLGGVPTYEQYF. In nucleotides, the CDR3 is TGTGCCAGCAGCTTGGGCGGGGTACCTACCTACGAGCAGTACTTC. Looking up the rest from reference TRBV5-8 and TRBJ2-7 gives the full variable domain: EAGVTQSPTHLIKTRGQQATLRCSPISGHTSVYWYQQALGLGLQFLLWYDEGEERNRGNFPPRFSGRQFPNYSSELNVNALELEDSALYLCASSLGGVPTYEQYFGPGTRLTVT.

This clone was observed once. The chain is built from TRBV19 and TRBJ1-1; D gene unclear. Trimming shortened V by 7 bases and J by 5 bases, and 14 bases separated the two germline ends. Germline CDR1 reads LNHDA; CDR2 reads SQIVND (reference sequence). The CDR3 loop spans 13 amino acids. As DNA, the CDR3 is TGTGCCAGTAAGGCCAGGAGGGAGACTGAAGCTTTCTTT. It is translated as CASKARRETEAFF.

The rearrangement uses TRBV19 and TRBJ1-1, with D tentatively TRBD1 (5 bases). V was cut by 8 bases and J by 3 bases, with 10 bases left in between. This CDR3 has 12 amino acids. Germline values: CDR1 LNHDA, CDR2 SQIVND (reference sequence). The CDR3 here is CASQDTYTEAFF. CDR3 DNA sequence: TGTGCCAGTCAGGACACCTACACTGAAGCTTTCTTT. The variable domain in full, completed from reference TRBV19 and TRBJ1-1, reads DGGITQSPKYLFRKEGQNVTLSCEQNLNHDAMYWYRQDPGQGLRLIYYSQIVNDFQKGDIAEGYSVSREKKESFPLTVTSAQKNPTAFYLCASQDTYTEAFFGQGTRLTVV.

V is TRBV7-8 and J is TRBJ1-2; the D is unclear. V was pared by 2 bases and J by 5 bases, with 12 bases between. There are 14 residues in the CDR3. Germline CDR1 reads SGHVS; CDR2 reads FQNEAQ. The CDR3 DNA is TGTGCCAGCAGCTTACAGGTATACAGATATGGCTACACCTTC. Protein product: CASSLQVYRYGYTF.

This clone was picked up a small number of times. This chain joins TRBV19 and TRBJ1-2, with TRBD1 identical over 8 bases. The J segment lost 8 bases and the V segment lost 1 base, leaving 9 bases of the junction unmatched. From germline, CDR1 is LNHDA and CDR2 SQIVND (reference sequence). The CDR3 contains 15 residues. CDR3 region: CASSIALRTGRGYTF. The DNA for the CDR3 is TGTGCCAGTAGTATAGCTCTTCGGACAGGGCGGGGCTACACCTTC.

CDR3 nucleotide sequence: TGTGCCAGCAGCGTCGACAGGGACCTTAACTATGGCTACACCTTC. Protein product: CASSVDRDLNYGYTF. The chain recombines TRBV9 with TRBJ1-2, with TRBD1 identical over 7 bases. Per germline, CDR1 SGDLS and CDR2 YYNGEE. Trimming removed 2 bases from V and 1 base from J; junction bases left unmatched: 5. CDR3 size: 15 residues.